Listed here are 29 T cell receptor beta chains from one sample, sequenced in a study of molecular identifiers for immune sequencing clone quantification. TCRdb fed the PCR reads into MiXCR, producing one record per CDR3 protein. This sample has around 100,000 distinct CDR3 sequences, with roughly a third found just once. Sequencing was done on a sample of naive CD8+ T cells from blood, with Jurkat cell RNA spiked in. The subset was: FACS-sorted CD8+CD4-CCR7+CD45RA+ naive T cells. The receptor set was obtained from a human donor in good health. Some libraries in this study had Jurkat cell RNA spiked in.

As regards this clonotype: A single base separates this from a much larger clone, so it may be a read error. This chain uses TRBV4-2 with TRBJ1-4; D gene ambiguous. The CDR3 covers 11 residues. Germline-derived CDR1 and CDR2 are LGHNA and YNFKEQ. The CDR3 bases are TGTGCCAGCAGCCGGGATGAAAATCTGTTTTTT. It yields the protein CASSRDENLFF.

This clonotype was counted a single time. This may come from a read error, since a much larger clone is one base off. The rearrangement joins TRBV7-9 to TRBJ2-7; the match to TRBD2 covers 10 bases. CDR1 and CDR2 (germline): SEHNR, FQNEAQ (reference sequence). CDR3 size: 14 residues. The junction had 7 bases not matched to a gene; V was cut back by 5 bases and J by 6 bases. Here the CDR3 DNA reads TGTGCCAGCAGCGCCAGCGGGAGGGACACCGAGCAGTACTTC. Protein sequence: CASSASGRDTEQYF.

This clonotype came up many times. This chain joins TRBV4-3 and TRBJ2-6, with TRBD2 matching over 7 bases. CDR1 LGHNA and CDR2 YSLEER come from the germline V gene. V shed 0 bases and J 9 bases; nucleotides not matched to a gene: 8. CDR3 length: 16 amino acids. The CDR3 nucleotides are TGCGCCAGCAGCCAAGATGTGGGAGGGCGCCTCAACGTCCTGACTTTC. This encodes CASSQDVGGRLNVLTF.

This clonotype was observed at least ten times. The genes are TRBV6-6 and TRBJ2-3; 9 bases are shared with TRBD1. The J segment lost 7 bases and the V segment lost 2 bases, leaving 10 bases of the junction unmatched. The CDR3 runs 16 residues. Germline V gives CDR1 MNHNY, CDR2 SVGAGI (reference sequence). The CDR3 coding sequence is TGTGCCAGCAGTTACACCGGACAGGGGCCTCCCAATACGCAGTATTTT. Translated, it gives CASSYTGQGPPNTQYF.

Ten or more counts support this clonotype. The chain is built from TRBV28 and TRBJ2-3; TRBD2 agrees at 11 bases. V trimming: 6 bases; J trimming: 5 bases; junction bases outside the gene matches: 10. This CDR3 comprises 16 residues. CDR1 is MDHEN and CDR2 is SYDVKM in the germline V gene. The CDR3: CASSLSGRAVKDTQYF. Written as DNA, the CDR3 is TGTGCCAGCAGCCTTAGCGGGAGGGCCGTAAAAGATACGCAGTATTTT.

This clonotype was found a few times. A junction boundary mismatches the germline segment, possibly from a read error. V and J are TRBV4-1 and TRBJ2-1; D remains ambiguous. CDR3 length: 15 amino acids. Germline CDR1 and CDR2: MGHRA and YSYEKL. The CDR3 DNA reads TGCGCCAGCGGCCAAGAGGAAACGATCTACAATGAGCAGTTCTTC. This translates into CASGQEETIYNEQFF.

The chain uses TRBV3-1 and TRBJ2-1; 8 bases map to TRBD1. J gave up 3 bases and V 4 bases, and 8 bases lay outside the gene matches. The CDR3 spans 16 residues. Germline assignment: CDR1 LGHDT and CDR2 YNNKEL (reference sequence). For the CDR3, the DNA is TGTGCCAGCAGCCTGGAGACAGGGGCCTACTACAATGAGCAGTTCTTC. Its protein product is CASSLETGAYYNEQFF.

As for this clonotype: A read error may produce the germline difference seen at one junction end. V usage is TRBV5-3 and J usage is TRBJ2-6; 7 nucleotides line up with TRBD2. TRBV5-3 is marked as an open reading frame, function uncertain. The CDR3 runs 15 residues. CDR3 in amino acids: CASSFWRGGANVLTF. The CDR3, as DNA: TGTGCCAGCAGCTTCTGGCGGGGGGGGGCCAACGTCCTGACTTTC.

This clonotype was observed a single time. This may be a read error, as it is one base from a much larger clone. DNA for the CDR3: TGTGCCAGCAGTCCCGCCCCCATTCCGGATACGCAGTATTTT. It encodes CASSPAPIPDTQYF. The chain uses TRBV6-5 and TRBJ2-3; D ambiguous. The CDR3 totals 14 residues. With 5 bases removed from V and 6 bases from J, the gap between germline ends came to 15 bases. Germline-derived CDR1 and CDR2 are MNHEY and SVGAGI.

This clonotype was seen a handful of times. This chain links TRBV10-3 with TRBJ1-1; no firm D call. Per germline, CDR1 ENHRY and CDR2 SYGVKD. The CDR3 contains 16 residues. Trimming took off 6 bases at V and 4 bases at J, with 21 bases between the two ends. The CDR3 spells CAISEGGIGSRTEAFF. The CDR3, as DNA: TGTGCCATCAGCGAGGGCGGCATCGGTAGTCGCACTGAAGCTTTCTTT.

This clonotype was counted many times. The CDR3 DNA is TGTGCCAGCAGCCCCGGGACTAGCACCTACAATGAGCAGTTCTTC. The encoded protein is CASSPGTSTYNEQFF. V and J are TRBV7-2 and TRBJ2-1, with TRBD2 matching over 9 bases. This CDR3 is built from 15 residues. The germline V gene encodes CDR1 SGHTA and CDR2 FQGNSA. The V and J ends lost 5 bases and 2 bases, in that order; junction bases with no gene match: 4.

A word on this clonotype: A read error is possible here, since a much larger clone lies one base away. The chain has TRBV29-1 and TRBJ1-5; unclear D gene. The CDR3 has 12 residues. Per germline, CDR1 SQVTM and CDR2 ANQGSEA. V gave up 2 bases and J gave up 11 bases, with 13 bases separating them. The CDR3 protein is CSVETVGDSQHF. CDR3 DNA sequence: TGCAGCGTTGAAACAGTGGGAGACTCCCAGCATTTT.

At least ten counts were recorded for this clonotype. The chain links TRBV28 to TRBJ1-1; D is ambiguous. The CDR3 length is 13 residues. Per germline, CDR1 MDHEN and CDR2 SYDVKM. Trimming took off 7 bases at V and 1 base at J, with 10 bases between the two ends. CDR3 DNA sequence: TGTGCCAGCATGGTCAGCAGGAACACTGAAGCTTTCTTT. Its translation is CASMVSRNTEAFF. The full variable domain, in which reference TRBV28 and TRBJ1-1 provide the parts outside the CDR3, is DVKVTQSSRYLVKRTGEKVFLECVQDMDHENMFWYRQDPGLGLRLIYFSYDVKMKEKGDIPEGYSVSREKKERFSLILESASTNQTSMYLCASMVSRNTEAFFGQGTRLTVV.

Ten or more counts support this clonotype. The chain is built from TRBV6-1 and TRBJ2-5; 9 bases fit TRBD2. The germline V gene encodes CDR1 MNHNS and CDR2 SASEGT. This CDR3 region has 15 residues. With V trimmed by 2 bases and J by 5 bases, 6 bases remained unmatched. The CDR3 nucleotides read TGTGCCAGCAGTGAATCTGGGCTAGCGGGGGAGACCCAGTACTTC. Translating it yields CASSESGLAGETQYF.

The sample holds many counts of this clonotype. CDR3 in DNA: TGCGCCAGCAGCCCCAGCGGGACAGGCGGCTACGAGCAGTACTTC. Encoded protein: CASSPSGTGGYEQYF. The chain couples TRBV4-3 to TRBJ2-7, with a possible D match to TRBD1 (8 bases). The V gene lost 4 bases and the J gene lost 3 bases, with 16 bases spanning the gap. Germline loops: CDR1 LGHNA, CDR2 YSLEER. The CDR3 contains 15 residues.

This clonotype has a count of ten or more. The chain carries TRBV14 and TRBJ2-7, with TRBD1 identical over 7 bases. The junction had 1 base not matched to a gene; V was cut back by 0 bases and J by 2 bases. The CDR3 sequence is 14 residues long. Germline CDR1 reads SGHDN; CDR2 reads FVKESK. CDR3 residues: CASSQEGGPYEQYF. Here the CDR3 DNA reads TGTGCCAGCAGCCAAGAAGGGGGCCCCTACGAGCAGTACTTC.

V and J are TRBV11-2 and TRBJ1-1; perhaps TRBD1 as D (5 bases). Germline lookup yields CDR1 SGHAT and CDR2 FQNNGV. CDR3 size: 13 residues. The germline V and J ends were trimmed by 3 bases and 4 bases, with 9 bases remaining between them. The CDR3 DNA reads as TGTGCCAGCAGCTTCGGCAGGGCCACTGAAGCTTTCTTT. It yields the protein CASSFGRATEAFF.

As DNA, the CDR3 is TGTGCCAGCAGTTACTTTGAGACCCAGTACTTC. It is translated as CASSYFETQYF. The chain couples TRBV6-6 to TRBJ2-5; D ambiguous. The V and J ends lost 1 base and 5 bases respectively, with 2 bases between them. Germline lookup yields CDR1 MNHNY and CDR2 SVGAGI (reference sequence). The CDR3 is 11 residues long.

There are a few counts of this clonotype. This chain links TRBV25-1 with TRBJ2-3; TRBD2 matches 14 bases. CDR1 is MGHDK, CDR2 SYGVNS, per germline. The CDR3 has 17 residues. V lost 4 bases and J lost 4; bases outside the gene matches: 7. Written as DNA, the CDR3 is TGTGCCAGCAGTGGGCGAGGGACTAGCGGGAGTTCAGATACGCAGTATTTT. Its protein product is CASSGRGTSGSSDTQYF.

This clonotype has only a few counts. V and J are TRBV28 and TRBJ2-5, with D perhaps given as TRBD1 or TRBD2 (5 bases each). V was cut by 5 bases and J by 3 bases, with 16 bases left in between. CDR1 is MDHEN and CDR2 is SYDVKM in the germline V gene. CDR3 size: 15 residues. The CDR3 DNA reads TGTGCCAGCAGTCTCCTGGGGGAAACCGAAGAGACCCAGTACTTC. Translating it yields CASSLLGETEETQYF.

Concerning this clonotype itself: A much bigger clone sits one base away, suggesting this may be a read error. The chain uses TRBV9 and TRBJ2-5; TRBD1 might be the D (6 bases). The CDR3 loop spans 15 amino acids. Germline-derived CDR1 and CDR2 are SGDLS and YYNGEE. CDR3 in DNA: TGTGCCAGCAGCCAGGACAGCGCCACCCAAGAGCCCCAGTACTTC. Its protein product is CASSQDSATQEPQYF.

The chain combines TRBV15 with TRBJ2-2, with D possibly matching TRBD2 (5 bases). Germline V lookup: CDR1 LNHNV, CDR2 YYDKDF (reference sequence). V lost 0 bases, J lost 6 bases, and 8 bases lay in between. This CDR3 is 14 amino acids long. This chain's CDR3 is CATSRELAPGELFF. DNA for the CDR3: TGTGCCACCAGCAGAGAGCTAGCTCCCGGGGAGCTGTTTTTT.

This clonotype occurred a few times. CDR3 protein: CASSKRFSYEQYF. The CDR3 region has the DNA TGTGCCAGCAGTAAAAGATTCTCCTACGAGCAGTACTTC. V usage is TRBV28 and J usage is TRBJ2-7; D gene uncertain. The CDR3 is made up of 13 amino acids. V was pared by 5 bases and J by 0 bases, with 8 bases between. Germline CDR1 MDHEN, CDR2 SYDVKM.

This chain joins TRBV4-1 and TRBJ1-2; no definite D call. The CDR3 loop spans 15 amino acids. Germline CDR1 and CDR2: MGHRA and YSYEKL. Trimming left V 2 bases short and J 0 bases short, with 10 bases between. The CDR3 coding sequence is TGCGCCAGCAGCCAAATCGCCAGGACTAACTATGGCTACACCTTC. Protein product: CASSQIARTNYGYTF.

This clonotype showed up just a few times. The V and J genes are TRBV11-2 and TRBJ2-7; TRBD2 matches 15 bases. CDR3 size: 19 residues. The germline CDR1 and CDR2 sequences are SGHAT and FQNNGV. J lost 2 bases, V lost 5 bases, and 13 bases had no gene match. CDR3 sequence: CASSGAPGLAGGDAYEQYF. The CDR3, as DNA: TGTGCCAGCAGCGGTGCTCCGGGACTAGCGGGAGGTGATGCCTACGAGCAGTACTTC.

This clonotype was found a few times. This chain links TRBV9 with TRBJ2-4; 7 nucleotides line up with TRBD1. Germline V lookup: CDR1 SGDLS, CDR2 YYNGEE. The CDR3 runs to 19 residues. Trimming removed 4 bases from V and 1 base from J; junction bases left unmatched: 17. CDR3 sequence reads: CASSPGQLSSSLAKNIQYF. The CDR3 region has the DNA TGTGCCAGCAGCCCGGGACAGTTAAGTTCCTCTCTGGCCAAAAACATTCAGTACTTC. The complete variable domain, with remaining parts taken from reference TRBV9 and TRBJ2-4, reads DSGVTQTPKHLITATGQRVTLRCSPRSGDLSVYWYQQSLDQGLQFLIQYYNGEERAKGNILERFSAQQFPDLHSELNLSSLELGDSALYFCASSPGQLSSSLAKNIQYFGAGTRLSVL.

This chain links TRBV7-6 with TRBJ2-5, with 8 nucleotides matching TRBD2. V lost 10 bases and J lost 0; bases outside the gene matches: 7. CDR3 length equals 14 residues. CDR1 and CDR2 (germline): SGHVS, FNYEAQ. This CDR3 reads CATRGGINQETQYF. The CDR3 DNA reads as TGTGCCACCCGCGGGGGGATTAACCAAGAGACCCAGTACTTC. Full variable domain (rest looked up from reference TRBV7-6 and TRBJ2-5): GAGVSQSPRYKVTKRGQDVALRCDPISGHVSLYWYRQALGQGPEFLTYFNYEAQQDKSGLPNDRFSAERPEGSISTLTIQRTEQRDSAMYRCATRGGINQETQYFGPGTRLLVL.

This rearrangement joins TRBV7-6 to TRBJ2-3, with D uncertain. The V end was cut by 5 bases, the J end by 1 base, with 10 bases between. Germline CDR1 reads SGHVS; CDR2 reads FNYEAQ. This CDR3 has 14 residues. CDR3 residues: CASSTLGRTDTQYF. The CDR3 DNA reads TGTGCCAGCAGCACCCTCGGACGCACAGATACGCAGTATTTT.

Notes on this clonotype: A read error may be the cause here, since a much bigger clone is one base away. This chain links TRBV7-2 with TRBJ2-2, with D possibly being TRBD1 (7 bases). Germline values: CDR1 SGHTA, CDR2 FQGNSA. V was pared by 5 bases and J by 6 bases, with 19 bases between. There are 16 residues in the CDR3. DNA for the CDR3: TGTGCCAGCAGCCCTCGACAGGGACTTAACGCCGGGGAGCTGTTTTTT. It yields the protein CASSPRQGLNAGELFF. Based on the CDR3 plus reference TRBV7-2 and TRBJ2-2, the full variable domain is GAGVSQSPSNKVTEKGKDVELRCDPISGHTALYWYRQSLGQGLEFLIYFQGNSAPDKSGLPSDRFSAERTGGSVSTLTIQRTQQEDSAVYLCASSPRQGLNAGELFFGEGSRLTVL.